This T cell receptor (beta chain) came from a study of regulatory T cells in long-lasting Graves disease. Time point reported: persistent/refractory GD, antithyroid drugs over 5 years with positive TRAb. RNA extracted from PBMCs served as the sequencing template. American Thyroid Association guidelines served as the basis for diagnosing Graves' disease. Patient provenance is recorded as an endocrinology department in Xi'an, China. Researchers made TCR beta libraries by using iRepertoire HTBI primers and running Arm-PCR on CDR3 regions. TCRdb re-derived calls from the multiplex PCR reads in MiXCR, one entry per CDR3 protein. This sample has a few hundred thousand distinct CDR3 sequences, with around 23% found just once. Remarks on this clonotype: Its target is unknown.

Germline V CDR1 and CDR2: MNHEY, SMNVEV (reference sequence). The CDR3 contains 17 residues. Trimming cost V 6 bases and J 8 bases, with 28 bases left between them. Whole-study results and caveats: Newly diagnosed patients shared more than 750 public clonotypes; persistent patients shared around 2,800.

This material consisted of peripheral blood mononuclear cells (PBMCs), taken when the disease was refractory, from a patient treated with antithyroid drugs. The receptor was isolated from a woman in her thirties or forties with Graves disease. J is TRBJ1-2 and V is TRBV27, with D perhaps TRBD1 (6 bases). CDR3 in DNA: TGTGCCAGCAGCCCAAAGGGCCTATCGACAGGCCGAGGCGGCTACACCTTC. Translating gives CASSPKGLSTGRGGYTF.